Listed below are T cell receptor beta chains from one sample, sequenced in a study of CD8 T cells in ankylosing spondylitis. TCRdb recomputed calls from the 5' RACE reads with MiXCR, one row per CDR3 protein. The table shows some 130,000 distinct CDR3 sequences, with 7.5% to 9.5% occurring only once. Sequenced sample: synovial fluid, either unsorted or a sorted T cell fraction (not recorded which). The receptors shown here come from a male donor with ankylosing spondylitis. The CDR3 runs from the conserved cysteine through the conserved F or W. D genes are given only for firm matches. The size field is filled for only some rows; it gives once, few, many or a size class.

J: TRBJ2-1; V: TRBV20-1; D: .; size: many; DNA: TGCAGTGCTAGAGACAGGTCTTGGGATGAGCAGTTCTTC; CDR3: CSARDRSWDEQFF
J: TRBJ2-1; V: TRBV6-1; D: .; size: many; DNA: TGTGCCAGCAGTGCGGGGGCGGTCTCCTACAATGAGCAGTTCTTC; CDR3: CASSAGAVSYNEQFF
J: TRBJ1-3; V: TRBV6-1; D: .; size: .; DNA: TGTGCCAGCAGAAGGACATTCAGTGACATTGGAAACACCATATATTTT; CDR3: CASRRTFSDIGNTIYF
J: TRBJ2-7; V: TRBV5-6; D: .; size: few; DNA: TGTGCCAGCAGCCTCGGACCGCTTTACGAGCAGTACTTC; CDR3: CASSLGPLYEQYF
J: TRBJ2-7; V: TRBV5-6; D: .; size: .; DNA: TGTGCCAGCAGTATACCGTGGACGGAGAGCTACGAGCAGTACTTC; CDR3: CASSIPWTESYEQYF
J: TRBJ2-1; V: TRBV25-1; D: TRBD2; size: few; DNA: TGTGCCAGCAGTGACCTAAAGCGGGGCACCTACAATGAGCAGTTCTTC; CDR3: CASSDLKRGTYNEQFF
J: TRBJ1-1; V: TRBV5-1; D: .; size: .; DNA: TGCGCCAGCACGGCGGACATCATGAACACTGAAGCTTTCTTT; CDR3: CASTADIMNTEAFF
J: TRBJ1-1; V: TRBV5-1; D: .; size: many; DNA: TGCGCCAGCAGCTTGGAGGGAAGAAGACTTACTGAAGCTTTCTTT; CDR3: CASSLEGRRLTEAFF
J: TRBJ2-5; V: TRBV7-2; D: TRBD2; size: few; DNA: TGTGCCAGCAGCTTAGTGGCGGGAGTAGGGGAGACCCAGTACTTC; CDR3: CASSLVAGVGETQYF
J: TRBJ1-2; V: TRBV4-2; D: .; size: .; DNA: TGTGCCAGCAGCCTTGGACACAGCTATGGCTACACCTTC; CDR3: CASSLGHSYGYTF
J: TRBJ1-1; V: TRBV7-2; D: TRBD1; size: many; DNA: TGTGCCAGCAGCTTATCGGGACAGGGGAACACTGAAGCTTTCTTT; CDR3: CASSLSGQGNTEAFF
J: TRBJ2-7; V: TRBV27; D: .; size: many; DNA: TGTGCCAGCAGTTTAAAGGTGAGCTCCTACGAGCAGTACTTC; CDR3: CASSLKVSSYEQYF
J: TRBJ2-5; V: TRBV25-1; D: TRBD1; size: .; DNA: TGTGCCAGCAGTGAAGGGACAGGGCTCCAAGAGACCCAGTACTTC; CDR3: CASSEGTGLQETQYF
J: TRBJ1-1; V: TRBV10-3; D: .; size: many; DNA: TGTGCCATCAGTGAGTCTCGTGAAAGGGGCACTGAAGCTTTCTTT; CDR3: CAISESRERGTEAFF
J: TRBJ1-1; V: TRBV20-1; D: TRBD1; size: few; DNA: TGCAGTGCTAGAGAGGGACAGCTTGAAGCTTTCTTT; CDR3: CSAREGQLEAFF
J: TRBJ2-5; V: TRBV6-2/TRBV6-3; D: TRBD1; size: .; DNA: TGTGCCAGCAGTAACAACAGGGGAGAGACCCAGTACTTC; CDR3: CASSNNRGETQYF
J: TRBJ2-7; V: TRBV5-5; D: TRBD1; size: few; DNA: TGTGCCAGCAAGGTGGGACAGGCGACCTACGAGCAGTACTTC; CDR3: CASKVGQATYEQYF
J: TRBJ2-1; V: TRBV28; D: .; size: many; DNA: TGTGCCAGCAGTTCAAGGAGTAATGAGCAGTTCTTC; CDR3: CASSSRSNEQFF
J: TRBJ2-1; V: TRBV11-3; D: .; size: .; DNA: TGTGCCAGCAGCTTAGCGGGGTACAATGAGCAGTTCTTC; CDR3: CASSLAGYNEQFF
J: TRBJ2-5; V: TRBV5-1; D: .; size: many; DNA: TGCGCCAGCAGCTTGATGCCAGGGCCAGAGACCCAGTACTTC; CDR3: CASSLMPGPETQYF
J: TRBJ2-6; V: TRBV5-1; D: TRBD1; size: .; DNA: TGCGCCAGCAGCTCGCCGACAGGGGCCGCTTGGTACGCCAACGTCCTGACTTTC; CDR3: CASSSPTGAAWYANVLTF
J: TRBJ2-5; V: TRBV29-1; D: .; size: many; DNA: TGCAGCGTTCCCCAGGCGGGCCAAGAGACCCAGTACTTC; CDR3: CSVPQAGQETQYF
J: TRBJ1-2; V: TRBV6-1; D: TRBD1; size: .; DNA: TGTGCCAGCAGCCCTCCATACGACGGGACAGACGGCTACACCTTC; CDR3: CASSPPYDGTDGYTF
J: TRBJ2-7; V: TRBV5-6; D: .; size: many; DNA: TGTGCCAGCAGCTTGGTTGGGAACAACTACGAGCAGTACTTC; CDR3: CASSLVGNNYEQYF
J: TRBJ1-4; V: TRBV9; D: .; size: .; DNA: TGTGCCAGCAGCCCCATCGGAATAGGAGAAAAACTGTTTTTT; CDR3: CASSPIGIGEKLFF
J: TRBJ2-7; V: TRBV20-1; D: TRBD2; size: few; DNA: TGCAGTGCTAGAGATGTGCTAGCGGGGTTCTCCTACGAGCAGTACTTC; CDR3: CSARDVLAGFSYEQYF
J: TRBJ2-5; V: TRBV20-1; D: TRBD2; size: many; DNA: TGCAGTGCCGGTAACTGGGGAGCGGGACAAGAGACCCAGTACTTC; CDR3: CSAGNWGAGQETQYF
J: TRBJ2-3; V: TRBV12-3/TRBV12-4; D: .; size: few; DNA: TGTGCCAGCAGTTTACTGGCGGGGCCTCGAAATACGCAGTATTTT; CDR3: CASSLLAGPRNTQYF
J: TRBJ1-2; V: TRBV5-1; D: TRBD1; size: many; DNA: TGCGCCAGCAGCTTGGCAGGGGGGAATAACTATGGCTACACCTTC; CDR3: CASSLAGGNNYGYTF
J: TRBJ1-5; V: TRBV12-3/TRBV12-4; D: .; size: few; DNA: TGTGCCAGCAGCCCCGGGTGGGAGGCAAATCAGCCCCAGCATTTT; CDR3: CASSPGWEANQPQHF
J: TRBJ2-5; V: TRBV9; D: .; size: many; DNA: TGTGCCAGCAGCGTAGCTCCGACGGACCAAGAGACCCAGTACTTC; CDR3: CASSVAPTDQETQYF
J: TRBJ2-2; V: TRBV9; D: .; size: many; DNA: TGTGCCAGCAGCGTAGCAGGCAGACGGAACACCGGGGAGCTGTTTTTT; CDR3: CASSVAGRRNTGELFF
J: TRBJ1-2; V: TRBV28; D: .; size: many; DNA: TGTGCCAGCAGTTCCATTATCGAAAACTATGGCTACACCTTC; CDR3: CASSSIIENYGYTF
J: TRBJ1-4; V: TRBV20-1; D: .; size: many; DNA: TGCAGTGCTAGGCCGCCCCCTTGGACCGGGAGTGAAAAACTGTTTTTT; CDR3: CSARPPPWTGSEKLFF
J: TRBJ1-5; V: TRBV28; D: TRBD1; size: medium-sized; DNA: TGTGCCAGCAGTTTTACAGGGGCTAGCAATCAGCCCCAGCATTTT; CDR3: CASSFTGASNQPQHF
J: TRBJ1-1; V: TRBV3-1; D: .; size: many; DNA: TGTGCCAGCAGCCCCTATATGAACACTGAAGCTTTCTTT; CDR3: CASSPYMNTEAFF
J: TRBJ1-4; V: TRBV20-1; D: .; size: many; DNA: TGCAGTGCTAGACCTCCCCTTGCAACTAATGAAAAACTGTTTTTT; CDR3: CSARPPLATNEKLFF
J: TRBJ1-6; V: TRBV15; D: TRBD1; size: few; DNA: TGTGCCACCAGCAGAGGGAAAGGGGGCTACTATAATTCACCCCTCCACTTT; CDR3: CATSRGKGGYYNSPLHF
J: TRBJ2-7; V: TRBV15; D: TRBD1; size: .; DNA: TGTGCCACCGCTCCCGGGACAGGGGGCTACGAGCAGTACTTC; CDR3: CATAPGTGGYEQYF